One T cell receptor (beta chain) is described in this entry. The data derive from a study of T cell changes during pregnancy in multiple sclerosis. CDR1 is SGHRS, CDR2 YFSETQ, per germline. CDR3 size: 18 residues. Trimming removed 4 bases from V and 0 bases from J, with 17 bases in between. Sequencing used immunoSEQ multiplex PCR; TCRdb keeps in-frame clones, though not all of them. The sample shows around 52,000 clones, about 92% of them seen only once. Sequencing was performed on CD4+ T cells from peripheral blood mononuclear cells, taken in the second trimester of pregnancy. The source is a female donor with multiple sclerosis, enrolled in a pregnancy study. V is TRBV5-1 and J is TRBJ2-6; D possibly corresponds to TRBD2 (5 bases). In DNA, the CDR3 is TGCGCCAGCAGCCCCCCCCGCGGAACTAGCTCTGGGGCCAACGTCCTGACTTTC. Its translation: CASSPPRGTSSGANVLTF.